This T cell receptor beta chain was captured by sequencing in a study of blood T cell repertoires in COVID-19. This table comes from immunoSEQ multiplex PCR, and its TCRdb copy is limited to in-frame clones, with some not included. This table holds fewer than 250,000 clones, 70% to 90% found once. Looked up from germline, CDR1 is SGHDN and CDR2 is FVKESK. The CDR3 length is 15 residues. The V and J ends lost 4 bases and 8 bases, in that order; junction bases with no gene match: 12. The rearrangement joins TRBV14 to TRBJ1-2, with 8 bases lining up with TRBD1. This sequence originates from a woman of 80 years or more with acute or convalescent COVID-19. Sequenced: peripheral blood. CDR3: CASSLPGGKASGYTF. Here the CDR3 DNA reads TGTGCCAGCAGCCTTCCAGGGGGCAAGGCGAGCGGCTACACCTTC. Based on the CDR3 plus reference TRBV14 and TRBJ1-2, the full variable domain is EAGVTQFPSHSVIEKGQTVTLRCDPISGHDNLYWYRRVMGKEIKFLLHFVKESKQDESGMPNNRFLAERTGGTYSTLKVQPAELEDSGVYFCASSLPGGKASGYTFGSGTRLTVV.